These T cell receptor beta chains were read from a single sample in a study of T cell changes during pregnancy in multiple sclerosis. Data came from immunoSEQ multiplex PCR; TCRdb stores just in-frame clones and leaves some out. Of 35,000 to 55,000 clones listed, 85% to 95% are singletons. The sequencing sample was made of peripheral blood. These receptors originate from a female donor with multiple sclerosis, enrolled in a pregnancy study. Each CDR3 is given with its conserved first and last residue. A D gene is named only where the DNA matches it firmly. Size is stated for part of the rows, as once, few or many counts, or as a class when the clone is expanded.

>once|TRBV5-1|TRBJ2-5|TRBD2
TGCGCCAGCAGCTTGAAGTTAGCGGGAGAGACCCAGTACTTC
CASSLKLAGETQYF
>-|TRBV7-2|TRBJ2-2|-
TGTGCCAGCAGCTTAGAGGGGCGCGGCACCGGGGAGCTGTTTTTT
CASSLEGRGTGELFF
>-|TRBV6-5|TRBJ2-7|TRBD1
TGTGCCAGCAGTTCGACGGGACAGGGCCCTTACGAGCAGTACTTC
CASSSTGQGPYEQYF
>-|TRBV30|TRBJ2-5|TRBD1
TGTGCCTGGAGTCCGACAGGGCGTCAAGAGACCCAGTACTTC
CAWSPTGRQETQYF
>-|TRBV19|TRBJ1-1|-
TGTGCCAGTATGGCGAGCGGGAGCGGTGAAGCTTTCTTT
CASMASGSGEAFF
>-|TRBV9|TRBJ2-1|-
TGTGCCAGCAGCCCAGTAGAGGACGACTACAATGAGCAGTTCTTC
CASSPVEDDYNEQFF
>-|TRBV2|TRBJ1-4|-
TGTGCCAGCAGTGAGGGGGGCAGAAGACAGTTCATAACTAATGAAAAACTGTTTTTT
CASSEGGRRQFITNEKLFF
>-|TRBV5-5|TRBJ2-7|-
TGTGCCAGCAGATTTCTCCGGGACTCATTATACGAGCAGTACTTC
CASRFLRDSLYEQYF
>-|TRBV7-9|TRBJ1-2|-
TGTGCCAGCAGCTTTACTGGAGGAGGGGTTACCTATGGCTACACCTTC
CASSFTGGGVTYGYTF
>few|TRBV18|TRBJ2-5|-
TGTGCCAGCTCACCGTTCATTCCCCCGGGGCGGGATGCCTTGTCACAAGAGACCCAGTACTTC
CASSPFIPPGRDALSQETQYF
>-|TRBV6-6|TRBJ2-5|-
TGTGCCAGCAGTAGGGGGATCCAGGGTGGTGAGAAGACCCAGTACTTC
CASSRGIQGGEKTQYF
>-|TRBV30|TRBJ1-5|-
TGTGCCTGGAGTGACCGGGGGGTAAATCAGCCCCAGCATTTT
CAWSDRGVNQPQHF
>few|TRBV28|TRBJ2-1|-
TGTGCCAGCAGCGGGACTGTTGAGCAGTTCTTC
CASSGTVEQFF
>-|TRBV5-4|TRBJ1-2|-
TGTGCCAGCAGCTTGAGGGAATTCTATGGCTACACCTTC
CASSLREFYGYTF
>-|TRBV4-2|TRBJ2-7|TRBD2
TGTGCCAGCAGCCAAAGGGGATCGGCGGGAGCAGACGAGCAGTACTTC
CASSQRGSAGADEQYF
>once|TRBV4-1|TRBJ1-1|-
TGCGCCAGCAGCCTACGACTACTGAACACTGAAGCTTTCTTT
CASSLRLLNTEAFF
>-|TRBV7-3|TRBJ1-1|-
TGTGCCAGCAGCCCCCAGGGCGCGGCCCCTGAAGCTTTCTTT
CASSPQGAAPEAFF
>-|TRBV9|TRBJ2-3|-
TGTGCCAGCAGCGTAGATCGACAGGAGGACGGCAGGGGGGCAGATACGCAGTATTTT
CASSVDRQEDGRGADTQYF
>few|TRBV2|TRBJ1-2|-
TGTGCCAGCAGTACACAGGAATCCTATGGCTACACCTTC
CASSTQESYGYTF
>-|TRBV11-1|TRBJ2-7|-
TGTGCCAGCAGCTTACAGGTCCGGGGCGGGATCTCCTACGAGCAGTACTTC
CASSLQVRGGISYEQYF
>-|TRBV7-2|TRBJ2-7|-
TGTGCCAGCAGCTCCCAGCGGACGCTTACCTACGAGCAGTACTTC
CASSSQRTLTYEQYF
>-|TRBV30|TRBJ2-6|-
TGTGCCTGGAGTCTGGGAACTGGGGCCAACGTCCTGACTTTC
CAWSLGTGANVLTF
>-|TRBV7-2|TRBJ2-5|TRBD1
TGTGCCAGCAGCCCGATTACGCAGGGGGAAGAGACCCAGTACTTC
CASSPITQGEETQYF